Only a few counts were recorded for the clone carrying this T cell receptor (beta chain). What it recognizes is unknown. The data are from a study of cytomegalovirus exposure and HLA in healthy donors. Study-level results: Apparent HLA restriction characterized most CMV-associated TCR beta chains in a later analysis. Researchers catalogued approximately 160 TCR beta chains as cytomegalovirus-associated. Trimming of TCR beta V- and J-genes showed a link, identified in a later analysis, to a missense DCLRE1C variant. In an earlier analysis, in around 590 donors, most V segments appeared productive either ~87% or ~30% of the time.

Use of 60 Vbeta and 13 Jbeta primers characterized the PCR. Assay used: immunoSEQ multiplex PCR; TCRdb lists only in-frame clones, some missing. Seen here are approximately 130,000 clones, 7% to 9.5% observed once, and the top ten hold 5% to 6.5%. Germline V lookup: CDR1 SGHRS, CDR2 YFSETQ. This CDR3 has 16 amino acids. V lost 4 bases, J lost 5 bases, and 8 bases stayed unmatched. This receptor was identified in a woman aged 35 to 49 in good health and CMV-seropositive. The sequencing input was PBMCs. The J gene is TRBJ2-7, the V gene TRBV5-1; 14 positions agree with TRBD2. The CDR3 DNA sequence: TGCGCCAGCAGCGGGACTAGCGGGGGCGCGAAGGACGAGCAGTACTTC. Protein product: CASSGTSGGAKDEQYF.